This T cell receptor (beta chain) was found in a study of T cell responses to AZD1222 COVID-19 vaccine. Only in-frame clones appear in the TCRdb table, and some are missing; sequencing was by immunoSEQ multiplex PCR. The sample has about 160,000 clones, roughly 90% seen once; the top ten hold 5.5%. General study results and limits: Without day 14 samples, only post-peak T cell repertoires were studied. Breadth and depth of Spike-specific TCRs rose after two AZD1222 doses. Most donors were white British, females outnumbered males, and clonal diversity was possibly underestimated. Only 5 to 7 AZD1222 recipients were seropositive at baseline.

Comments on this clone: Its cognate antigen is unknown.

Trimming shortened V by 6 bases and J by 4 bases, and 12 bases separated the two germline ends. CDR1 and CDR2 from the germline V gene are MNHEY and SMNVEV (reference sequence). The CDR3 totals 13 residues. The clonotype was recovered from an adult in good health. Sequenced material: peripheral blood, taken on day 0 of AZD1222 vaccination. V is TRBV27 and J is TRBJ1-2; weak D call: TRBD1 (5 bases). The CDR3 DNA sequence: TGTGCCAGCAGAGGACATTTCATCTATGGCTACACCTTC. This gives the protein CASRGHFIYGYTF.